This TCR beta chain was observed in a study of CD8+CD57+ T cells in acquired aplastic anemia. TCR beta VDJ and CDR3 profiling used genomic DNA as template. TCRdb re-analysed the reads in MiXCR, keeping a single row per CDR3 protein. The sample records about 98,000 distinct CDR3 sequences, about 63% being singletons. Sequenced patients had shown CD8+CD57+ cell expansion by flow cytometry. Germline-derived CDR1 and CDR2 are SNHLY and FYNNEI. The CDR3 runs 15 residues. Losses at the gene ends were 3 bases for V and 5 bases for J; bases not matched to a gene: 10. This clonotype originated in a human donor with aplastic anemia. Sequenced input: sorted CD4+, CD8+, or CD8+CD57+ T cells (not recorded which) from PBMCs. The V call is TRBV2, the J call TRBJ2-7, with 7 positions matching TRBD1. CDR3 region: CASSEESGGVHEQYF. CDR3 in DNA: TGTGCCAGCAGTGAGGAGTCAGGGGGTGTCCACGAGCAGTACTTC.